This TCR beta chain was documented in a study of blood T cell repertoires in COVID-19. Study context: Nucleic acid was either cDNA or gDNA, and it came from T cells, B-cell-depleted T cells, or PBMCs.

The trim removed 4 bases at V and 2 bases at J, leaving 5 bases unmatched. Germline V gives CDR1 KGHDR, CDR2 SFDVKD. The CDR3 is 16 residues long. Libraries were prepared by immunoSEQ multiplex PCR; TCRdb keeps only in-frame clonotypes and omits some of them. The repertoire holds over 200,000 clones, with more than 85% as singletons. The chain combines TRBV24-1 with TRBJ2-7, with 12 nucleotides matching TRBD2. The material sequenced was peripheral blood. The sequence came from a person aged 18 to 30 with COVID-19, enrolled during active disease. The chain's CDR3 is CATSDSTSGRTYEQYF. The CDR3 DNA sequence: TGTGCCACCAGTGACTCGACTAGCGGGAGAACCTACGAGCAGTACTTC.